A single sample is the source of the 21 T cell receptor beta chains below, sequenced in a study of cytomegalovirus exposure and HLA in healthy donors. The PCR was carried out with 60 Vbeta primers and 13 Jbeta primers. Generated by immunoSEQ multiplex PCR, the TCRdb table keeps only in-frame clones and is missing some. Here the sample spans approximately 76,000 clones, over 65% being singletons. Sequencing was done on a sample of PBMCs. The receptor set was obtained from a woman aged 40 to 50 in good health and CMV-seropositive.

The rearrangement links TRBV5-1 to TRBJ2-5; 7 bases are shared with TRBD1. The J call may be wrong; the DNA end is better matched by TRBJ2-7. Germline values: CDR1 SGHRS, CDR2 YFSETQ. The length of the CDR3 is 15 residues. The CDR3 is CASSLWSGGSYEQYF. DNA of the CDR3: TGCGCCAGCAGCTTGTGGTCAGGGGGCTCCTACGAGCAGTACTTC.

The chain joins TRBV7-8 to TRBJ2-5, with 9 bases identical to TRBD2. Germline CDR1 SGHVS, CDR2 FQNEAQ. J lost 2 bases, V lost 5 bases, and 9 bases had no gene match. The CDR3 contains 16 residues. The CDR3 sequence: CASSETTSGYQETQYF. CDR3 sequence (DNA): TGTGCCAGCAGCGAAACGACTAGCGGATATCAAGAGACCCAGTACTTC.

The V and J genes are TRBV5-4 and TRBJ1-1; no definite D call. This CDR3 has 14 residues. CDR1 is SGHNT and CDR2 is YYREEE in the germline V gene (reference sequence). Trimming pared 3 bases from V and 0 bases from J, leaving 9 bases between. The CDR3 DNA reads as TGTGCCAGCAGCTCAGGACTTATGAACACTGAAGCTTTCTTT. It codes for CASSSGLMNTEAFF.

In DNA, the CDR3 is TGTGCCAGCGAGTTCGTTTGCGAGCAGTACTTC. It yields the protein CASEFVCEQYF. The chain has TRBV6-9 and TRBJ2-7; D not certain. The germline V gene encodes CDR1 MNHGY and CDR2 SVAAGI. Trimming shortened V by 8 bases and J by 6 bases, and 11 bases separated the two germline ends. The CDR3 consists of 11 residues.

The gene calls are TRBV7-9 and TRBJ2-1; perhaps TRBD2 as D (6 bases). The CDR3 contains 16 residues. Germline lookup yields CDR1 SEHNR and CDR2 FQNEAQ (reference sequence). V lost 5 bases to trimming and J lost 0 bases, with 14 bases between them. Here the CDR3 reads CASSPPRGSSYNEQFF. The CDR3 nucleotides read TGTGCCAGCAGCCCCCCACGGGGGAGCTCCTACAATGAGCAGTTCTTC.

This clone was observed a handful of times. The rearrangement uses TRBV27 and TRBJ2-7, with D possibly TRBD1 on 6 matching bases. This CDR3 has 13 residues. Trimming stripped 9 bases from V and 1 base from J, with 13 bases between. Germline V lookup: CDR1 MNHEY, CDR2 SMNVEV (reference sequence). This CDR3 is CASHRASSYEQYF. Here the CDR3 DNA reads TGTGCCAGTCACAGGGCCTCTTCCTACGAGCAGTACTTC.

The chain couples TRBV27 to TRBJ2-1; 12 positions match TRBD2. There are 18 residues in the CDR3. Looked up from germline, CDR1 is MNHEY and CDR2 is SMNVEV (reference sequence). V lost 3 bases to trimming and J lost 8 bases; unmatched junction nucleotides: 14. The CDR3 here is CASSFGLAGGPVSDEQFF. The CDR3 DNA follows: TGTGCCAGCAGTTTTGGTCTAGCGGGAGGGCCGGTATCCGATGAGCAGTTCTTC.

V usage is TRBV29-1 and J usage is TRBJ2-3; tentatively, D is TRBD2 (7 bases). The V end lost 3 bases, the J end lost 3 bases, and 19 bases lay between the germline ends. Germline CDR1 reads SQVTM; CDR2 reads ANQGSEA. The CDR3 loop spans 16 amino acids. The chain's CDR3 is CSVELWVRGRTDTQYF. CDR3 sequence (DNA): TGCAGCGTTGAGTTGTGGGTGCGGGGGCGAACAGATACGCAGTATTTT.

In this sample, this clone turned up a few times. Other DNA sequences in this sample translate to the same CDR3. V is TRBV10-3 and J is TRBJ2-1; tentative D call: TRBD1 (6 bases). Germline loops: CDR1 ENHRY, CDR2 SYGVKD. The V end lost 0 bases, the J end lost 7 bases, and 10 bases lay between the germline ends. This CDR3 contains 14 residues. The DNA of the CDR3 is TGTGCCATCAGTGAGTCGACAGGCGGAAATGAGCAGTTCTTC. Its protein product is CAISESTGGNEQFF.

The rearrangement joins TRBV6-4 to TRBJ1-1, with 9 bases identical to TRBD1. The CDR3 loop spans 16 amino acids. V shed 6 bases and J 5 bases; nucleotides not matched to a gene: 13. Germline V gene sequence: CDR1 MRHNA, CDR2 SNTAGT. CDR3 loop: CASSPGQGGLGTEAFF. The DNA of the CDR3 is TGTGCCAGCAGCCCGGGACAGGGTGGTTTGGGGACTGAAGCTTTCTTT.

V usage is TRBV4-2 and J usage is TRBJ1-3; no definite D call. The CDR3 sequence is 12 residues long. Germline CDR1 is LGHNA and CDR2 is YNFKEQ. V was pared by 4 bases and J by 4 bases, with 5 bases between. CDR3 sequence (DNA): TGTGCCAGCAGCCTGGAGGGAAACACCATATATTTT. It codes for CASSLEGNTIYF.

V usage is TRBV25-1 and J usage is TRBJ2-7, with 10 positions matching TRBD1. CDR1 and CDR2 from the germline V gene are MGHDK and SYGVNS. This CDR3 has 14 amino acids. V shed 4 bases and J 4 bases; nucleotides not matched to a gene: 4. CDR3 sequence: CASSGDRGVYEQYF. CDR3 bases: TGTGCCAGCAGTGGGGACAGGGGAGTATACGAGCAGTACTTC.

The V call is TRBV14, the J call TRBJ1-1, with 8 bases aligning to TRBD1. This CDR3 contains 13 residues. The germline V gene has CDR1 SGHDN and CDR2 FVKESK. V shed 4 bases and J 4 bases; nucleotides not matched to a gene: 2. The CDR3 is CASSRTGGTEAFF. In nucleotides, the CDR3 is TGTGCCAGCAGCCGCACAGGGGGCACTGAAGCTTTCTTT.

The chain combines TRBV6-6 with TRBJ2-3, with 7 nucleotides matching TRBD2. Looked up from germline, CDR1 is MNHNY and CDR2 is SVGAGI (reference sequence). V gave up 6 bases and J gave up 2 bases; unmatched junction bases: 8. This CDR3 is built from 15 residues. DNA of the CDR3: TGTGCCAGCAGCAATGCCGGACTAGACACAGATACGCAGTATTTT. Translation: CASSNAGLDTDTQYF.

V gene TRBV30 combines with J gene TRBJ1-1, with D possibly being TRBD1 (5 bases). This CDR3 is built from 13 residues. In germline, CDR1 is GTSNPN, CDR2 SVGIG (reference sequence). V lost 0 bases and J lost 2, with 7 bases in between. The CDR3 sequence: CAWSVQDNTEAFF. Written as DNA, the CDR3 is TGTGCCTGGAGTGTACAGGACAACACTGAAGCTTTCTTT.

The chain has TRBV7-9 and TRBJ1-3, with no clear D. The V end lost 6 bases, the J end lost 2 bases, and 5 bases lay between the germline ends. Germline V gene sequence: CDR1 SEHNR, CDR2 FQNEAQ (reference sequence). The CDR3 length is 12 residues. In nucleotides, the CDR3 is TGTGCCAGCAGTCTTACTGGAAACACCATATATTTT. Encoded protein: CASSLTGNTIYF.

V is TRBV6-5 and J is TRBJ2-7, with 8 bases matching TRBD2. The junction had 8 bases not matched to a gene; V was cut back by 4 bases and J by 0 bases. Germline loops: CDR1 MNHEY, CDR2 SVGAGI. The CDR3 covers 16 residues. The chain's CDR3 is CASSFYSGESSYEQYF. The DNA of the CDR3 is TGTGCCAGCAGTTTTTATAGCGGGGAAAGCTCCTACGAGCAGTACTTC.

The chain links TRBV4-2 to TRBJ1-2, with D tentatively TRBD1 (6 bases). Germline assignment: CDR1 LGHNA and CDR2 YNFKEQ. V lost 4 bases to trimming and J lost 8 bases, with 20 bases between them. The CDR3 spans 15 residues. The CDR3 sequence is CASSPHRDWPWGYTF. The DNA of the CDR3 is TGTGCCAGCAGCCCCCACAGGGATTGGCCTTGGGGCTACACCTTC.

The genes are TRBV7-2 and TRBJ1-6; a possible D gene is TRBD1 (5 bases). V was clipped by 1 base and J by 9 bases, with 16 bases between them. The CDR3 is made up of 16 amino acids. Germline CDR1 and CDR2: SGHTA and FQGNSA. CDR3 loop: CASSLGQTPGLSPLHF. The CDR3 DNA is TGTGCCAGCAGCTTAGGCCAGACTCCAGGGCTTTCACCCCTCCACTTT.

CDR3 region: CASSHREANTEAFF. The CDR3 region has the DNA TGTGCCAGCAGCCACAGGGAAGCGAACACTGAAGCTTTCTTT. This chain connects TRBV27 to TRBJ1-1, with D perhaps TRBD1 (6 bases). Looked up from germline, CDR1 is MNHEY and CDR2 is SMNVEV (reference sequence). With 6 bases removed from V and 1 base from J, the gap between germline ends came to 12 bases. The length of the CDR3 is 14 residues.

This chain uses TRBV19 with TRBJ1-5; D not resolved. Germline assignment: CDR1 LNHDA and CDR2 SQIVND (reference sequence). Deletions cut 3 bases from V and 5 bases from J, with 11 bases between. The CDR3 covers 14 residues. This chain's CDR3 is CASSIRVGDQPQHF. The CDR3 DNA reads TGTGCCAGTAGTATTCGCGTTGGAGATCAGCCCCAGCATTTT. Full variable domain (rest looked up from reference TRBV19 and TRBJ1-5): DGGITQSPKYLFRKEGQNVTLSCEQNLNHDAMYWYRQDPGQGLRLIYYSQIVNDFQKGDIAEGYSVSREKKESFPLTVTSAQKNPTAFYLCASSIRVGDQPQHFGDGTRLSIL.